In its sample, the clone carrying this T cell receptor beta chain was seen many times. The germline V gene encodes CDR1 ENHRY and CDR2 SYGVKD. The CDR3 has 13 residues. V was pared by 4 bases and J by 5 bases, with 10 bases between. cDNA was made from approximately 500 ng RNA using alpha and beta constant primers. Separate chain-specific third strand synthesis with multiplexing indices produced the alpha and beta libraries. The cDNA received a 5' RACE adapter containing a random hexamer plus an SP2 sequencing primer site. Priming off the SP2 site generated the second strand. The library had 12-nucleotide molecular identifiers formed by two random hexamers joined together. A short first PCR added P5 and P7 adapter elements and a second index. TCRdb fed the 5' RACE reads into MiXCR, producing one record per CDR3 protein. The data contain 10,000 or so distinct CDR3 sequences, 6.5% to 9.5% of them singletons.

All unsorted peripheral T cells were captured because whole blood was used without fractionation. The data were taken from a study of HIV-infected patients and healthy controls. The chain carries TRBV10-3 and TRBJ2-3; D possibly corresponds to TRBD1 (6 bases). This TCR derives from an adult with HIV infection. The donor label of this sample is uncertain. The source was blood, collected before antiretroviral therapy. The CDR3 nucleotides read TGTGCCATCAGTGGGGCAGGGGAAGATACGCAGTATTTT. It yields the protein CAISGAGEDTQYF.